The text below deals with one T cell receptor beta chain. It lacks a known antigen. No base quality information exists; no much larger clone differs at one position. Data came from an Illumina NovaSeq 6000. Using 5'RACE with constant-segment primers, TCRalpha and TCRbeta cDNA libraries were constructed, with sample barcodes and unique molecular identifiers added in the process. Trizol reagent was used to extract RNA from every sample. The libraries were amplified in two PCR steps, and the second step added a second sample barcode and Illumina TruSeq adapters. Sequencing of libraries was performed on an Illumina NovaSeq with 2 x 150 bp paired-end reads. The original pipeline was this. Demultiplexing of reads and collapsing into UMI-guided consensus sequences were performed with migec v1.2.7. Using mixcr v2.1.11, UMI consensuses were aligned to TRA and TRB V and J templates and then assembled into clonotypes. A clonotype was counted as expanded or contracted only when both edgeR and NoisET called the clonotype significant, with the noise models trained on biological replicates. For edgeR calls, a false discovery rate-adjusted p below 0.01 and a log2 fold-change threshold of 1 were applied. PCA with hierarchical clustering of max-normalized trajectories of the 1000 most abundant clonotypes was used as exploratory dynamics analysis. The CD4 or CD8 phenotype of responding clones was assigned using the separately sequenced CD4+ and CD8+ repertoires. Using fastp trimming at Q25 and MiXCR clonotype assembly, TCRdb reanalyzed the public sequencing data and kept in-frame beta chains. Rows with a matching CDR3 protein are joined into one entry that keeps the most common DNA and genes. The V and J calls and clone size are TCRdb's, not the authors'. The sample contains roughly 260,000 distinct CDR3 sequences, roughly 15% of them found a single time. 3.5% of the sample comes from the top ten.

This specimen belongs to a study of T-cell memory formation after mild COVID-19 (dated by TCRdb to 2020 to 2022). For the study in its entirety: Most TCR sequence clusters were specific to one of the two donors. The cohort comprised two young, previously healthy adult volunteers, one female and one male. Longitudinal TCRalpha and TCRbeta repertoire sequencing tracked T-cell clones expanding and contracting after mild COVID-19 in two donors.

General study outcomes and caveats: Contracting CD4+ clones turned up mainly in the CM and EM memory subsets, whereas EMRA was where CD8+ clones were enriched. The second-wave clones that peaked on day 37 were not confirmed to be SARS-CoV-2 specific. Only a couple of mild cases were covered by the study, and larger cohorts that include severe cases with pre-infection samples were considered necessary. From day 15 to 85, contracting clones showed balanced CD4/CD8 phenotypes, whereas a second wave of clones that expanded from day 15 to 37 leaned towards CD4+. The detection of some responding clones in pre-infection memory suggests that pre-existing cross-reactive memory T cells joined the SARS-CoV-2 response.

PBMCs were isolated by Ficoll-Paque density gradient centrifugation. The sequence was obtained from a young man who had mild COVID-19 (a few samples of this study predate the infection). The sample titles of this study are shuffled in the database, so cell type and time point are left out; the donor was told from shared clones. What was sequenced was PBMCs or a T cell subset sorted from them (not recorded which).

The CDR3 sequence is CASSPGRAYEQYV. Here is the DNA: TGTGCCAGCTCACCCGGCAGGGCCTACGAGCAGTACGTC. Rearrangement joined TRBV18 to TRBJ2-7; tentative D gene TRBD1, with 5 bases matching. The V and J ends are trimmed by 3 bases and 2 bases, leaving 8 bases between them. The CDR3 goes from the cysteine to the valine over 13 residues. The DNA shown is the 39-base CDR3, in frame from base 1. CDR1 and CDR2 are drawn from the germline V gene: KGHSH, LQKENI.